This TCR beta chain was obtained from a study of blood T cell repertoires in COVID-19. Study at large: Specimens from acute and convalescent COVID-19 originated in the United States, Italy and Spain. From T cells, B-cell-depleted T cells, or PBMCs came the material, which was cDNA or gDNA.

In the authors' methods: How many nucleated cells were present was estimated from reference gene primer amplification. Repertoires were generated with immunoSEQ multiplex PCR, while TCRdb's copy carries only in-frame clones and drops some. D and trimming were read from the DNA, whereas the V and J calls and clone size are those reported in that table. Here the sample spans 150,000 or so clones, around four fifths being singletons. Germline V gene sequence: CDR1 SNHLY, CDR2 FYNNEI. The ends were cut back, 5 bases at V and 4 bases at J, with 12 bases in the middle. The CDR3 covers 14 residues. Sample: peripheral blood. The sequence was collected from a woman between 55 and 75 years old with acute or convalescent COVID-19. The genes are TRBV2 and TRBJ1-5; possible D gene TRBD1, 6 bases. The CDR3 loop reads CASSTDSWNQPQHF. CDR3 bases: TGTGCCAGCAGTACGGACAGTTGGAATCAGCCCCAGCATTTT.